The clone carrying this T cell receptor beta chain was detected only once. Its antigen is not identified. Measured with immunoSEQ multiplex PCR; TCRdb has only the in-frame clones, and not every one. The data hold about 55,000 clones, with 70% to 90% observed a single time. The data belong to a study of T cell responses to AZD1222 COVID-19 vaccine. General study results and limits: Only five to seven AZD1222 recipients were seropositive at baseline. Possibly, clonal diversity was underestimated; donors were largely white British and included more females.

The germline gives CDR1 LNHDA, CDR2 SQIVND (reference sequence). This CDR3 is 14 amino acids long. The V gene end was trimmed by 6 bases and the J gene end by 1 base; junction bases not matched to a gene: 4. This specimen consisted of peripheral blood, obtained on day 0 of AZD1222 vaccination. This clonotype was sampled from an adult in good health. This sequence joins TRBV19 and TRBJ1-1; 8 bases map to TRBD1. The CDR3 nucleotides read TGTGCCAGTAGCCAGGGACAGGCGAACACTGAAGCTTTCTTT. It translates to CASSQGQANTEAFF.